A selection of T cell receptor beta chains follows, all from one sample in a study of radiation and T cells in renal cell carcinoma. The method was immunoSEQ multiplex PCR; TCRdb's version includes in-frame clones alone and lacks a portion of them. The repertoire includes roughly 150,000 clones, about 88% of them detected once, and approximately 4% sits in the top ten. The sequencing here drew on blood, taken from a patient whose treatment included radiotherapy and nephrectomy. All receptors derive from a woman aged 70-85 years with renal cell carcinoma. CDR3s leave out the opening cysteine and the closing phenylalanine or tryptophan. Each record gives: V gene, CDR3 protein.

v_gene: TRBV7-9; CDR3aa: ASSLVGINEKLF
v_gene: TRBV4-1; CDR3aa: ASSIPDRDNQPQH
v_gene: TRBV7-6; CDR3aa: ASSPRTGAGNTIY
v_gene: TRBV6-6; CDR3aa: ASSLSTGELF
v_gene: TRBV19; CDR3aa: ASSIDLGEASPLH
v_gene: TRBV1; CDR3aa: TSSPGNPYEQY
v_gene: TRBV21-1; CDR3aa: ASSKGGHPSGNTIY
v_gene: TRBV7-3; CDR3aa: ASSLTGFDEQY
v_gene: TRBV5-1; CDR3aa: ASSGGTGETQY
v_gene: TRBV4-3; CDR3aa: ASSQGQEGNSPLH
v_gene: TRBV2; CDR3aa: ASSPGAFRGNTIY
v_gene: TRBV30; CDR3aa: AWKVRERHYGYT
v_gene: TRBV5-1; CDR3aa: ASSLVGGGPYEQY
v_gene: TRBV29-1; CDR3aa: ALGHNTEAF
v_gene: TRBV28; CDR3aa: ASSFFDRVGGYT